One and the same sample provided the 12 T cell receptor beta chains below, sequenced in a study of T cells in Graves' hyperthyroidism and ophthalmopathy. RNA transcripts yielded amplified TCR beta CDR3 regions. HTBI primers were employed in a first-round RT-PCR of the TCR CDR3. Each CDR3 protein is one row after TCRdb ran MiXCR on the multiplex PCR reads. The sample gives 300,000 to 450,000 distinct CDR3 sequences, about 14% of which show up once; 9.5% to 12% is in the top ten. Sequencing was performed on blood. Every receptor here comes from a woman in her sixties with Graves' hyperthyroidism.

This clonotype occurred a few times. The chain's CDR3 is CASSILAGASFNEKLFF. The CDR3 DNA is TGTGCCAGTAGTATCCTCGCAGGGGCGAGTTTTAATGAAAAACTGTTTTTT. The chain carries TRBV19 and TRBJ1-4; the D gene is possibly TRBD1 (6 bases). The CDR3 has 17 amino acids. V was shortened by 3 bases and J by 4 bases, with 18 bases between the two germline ends. Germline CDR1 and CDR2: LNHDA and SQIVND (reference sequence).

This clonotype was counted at least ten times. The chain combines TRBV20-1 with TRBJ2-1; no clear D. From germline, CDR1 is DFQATT and CDR2 SNEGSKA (reference sequence). V was clipped by 6 bases and J by 8 bases, with 14 bases between them. This CDR3 spans 12 amino acids. The chain's CDR3 is CSARRYGHEQFF. CDR3 DNA: TGCAGTGCCAGAAGATACGGGCATGAGCAGTTCTTC.

At least ten counts were recorded for this clonotype. The V call is TRBV19, the J call TRBJ2-5, with D unclear. V lost 2 bases to trimming and J lost 4 bases, with 11 bases between them. Germline V CDR1 and CDR2: LNHDA, SQIVND (reference sequence). There are 14 residues in the CDR3. The DNA for the CDR3 is TGTGCCAGTAGTATACCAGGACCCCCAGAGACCCAGTACTTC. Its protein product is CASSIPGPPETQYF.

In its sample, this clonotype was seen many times. The V call is TRBV7-3, the J call TRBJ2-3; perhaps TRBD1 as D (6 bases). The germline V and J ends were trimmed by 4 bases and 2 bases, with 10 bases remaining between them. Per germline, CDR1 SGHTA and CDR2 FQGTGA. This CDR3 region has 14 residues. CDR3 sequence (DNA): TGTGCCAGCAGCTCTCTGGGGGCCACAGATACGCAGTATTTT. Its protein is CASSSLGATDTQYF.

The chain employs TRBV7-9 and TRBJ2-1; D might be TRBD1 (6 bases). The CDR3 length is 13 residues. V lost 5 bases to trimming and J lost 5 bases, with 10 bases between them. Germline V gene sequence: CDR1 SEHNR, CDR2 FQNEAQ (reference sequence). The CDR3 DNA is TGTGCCAGCAGCCCCTGGACAGACAATGAGCAGTTCTTC. Encoded protein: CASSPWTDNEQFF.

This clonotype was observed many times. The rearrangement joins TRBV12-5 to TRBJ2-6, with D unresolved. Germline loops: CDR1 LGHNT, CDR2 FRNRAP. Trimming took 8 bases from V and 0 from J, leaving 8 bases between them. This CDR3 has 14 amino acids. DNA for the CDR3: TGTGCTAGTTTAGCCCTCTCTGGGGCCAACGTCCTGACTTTC. It translates to CASLALSGANVLTF.

DNA for the CDR3: TGTGCCAGCAGTTACTCCCGGACCAAGGGCCCCTACGAGCAGTACTTC. The encoded protein is CASSYSRTKGPYEQYF. The gene calls are TRBV6-6 and TRBJ2-7; no reliable D call. Deletions cut 0 bases from V and 2 bases from J, with 14 bases between. In germline, CDR1 is MNHNY, CDR2 SVGAGI (reference sequence). The CDR3 covers 16 residues.

This clonotype was recorded at least ten times. The chain links TRBV30 to TRBJ1-1; D ambiguous. The ends were cut back, 2 bases at V and 1 base at J, with 11 bases in the middle. This CDR3 is 14 amino acids long. Germline CDR1 and CDR2: GTSNPN and SVGIG (reference sequence). Here the CDR3 reads CAWSSTARNTEAFF. As DNA, the CDR3 is TGTGCCTGGAGTTCGACGGCAAGGAACACTGAAGCTTTCTTT.

In its sample, this clonotype was seen many times. The CDR3 bases are TGCAGTGCTAGAGATAGGCAGGGGTTTTCCTACGAGCAGTACTTC. Protein product: CSARDRQGFSYEQYF. The chain has TRBV20-1 and TRBJ2-7; weak D call: TRBD1 (6 bases). V shed 0 bases and J shed 1 base, with 13 bases lying between them. The CDR3 is made up of 15 amino acids. CDR1 DFQATT and CDR2 SNEGSKA come from the germline V gene (reference sequence).

This clonotype was observed a few times. CDR3 sequence reads: CASRETENEQFF. The CDR3 coding sequence is TGTGCCAGCAGGGAGACAGAAAATGAGCAGTTCTTC. This sequence joins TRBV2 and TRBJ2-1, with a possible D match to TRBD1 (5 bases). The CDR3 spans 12 residues. The germline V gene encodes CDR1 SNHLY and CDR2 FYNNEI. V was shortened by 6 bases and J by 7 bases, with 10 bases between the two germline ends.

Regarding this clonotype: Being one base from a much bigger clone, this may be a read error. The chain uses TRBV18 and TRBJ2-3, with 8 bases lining up with TRBD1. CDR1 and CDR2 from the germline V gene are KGHSH and LQKENI. The CDR3 totals 14 residues. Trimming removed 4 bases from V and 6 bases from J; junction bases left unmatched: 6. The CDR3 spells CASSRDRLPDTQYF. The DNA of the CDR3 is TGTGCCAGCTCACGGGACAGGCTCCCGGATACGCAGTATTTT.

The sample holds many counts of this clonotype. The chain carries TRBV3-1 and TRBJ2-5; D remains ambiguous. The CDR3 is 14 residues long. V was trimmed by 5 bases and J by 5 bases, leaving 15 bases between them. Germline CDR1 reads LGHDT; CDR2 reads YNNKEL (reference sequence). CDR3 bases: TGTGCCAGCAGCGACCCCATCTCCTTGGAGACCCAGTACTTC. Its protein is CASSDPISLETQYF.